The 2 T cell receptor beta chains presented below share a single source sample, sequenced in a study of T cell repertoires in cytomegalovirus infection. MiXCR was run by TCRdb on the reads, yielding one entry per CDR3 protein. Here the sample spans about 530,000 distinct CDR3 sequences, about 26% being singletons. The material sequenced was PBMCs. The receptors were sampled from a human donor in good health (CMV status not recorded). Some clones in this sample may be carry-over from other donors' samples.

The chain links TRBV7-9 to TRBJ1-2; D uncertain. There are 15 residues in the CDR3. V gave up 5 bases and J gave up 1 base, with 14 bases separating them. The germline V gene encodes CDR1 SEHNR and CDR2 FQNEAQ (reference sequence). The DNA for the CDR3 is TGTGCCAGCAGCCCCCCCGGCAGCATTAACTATGGCTACACCTTC. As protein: CASSPPGSINYGYTF.

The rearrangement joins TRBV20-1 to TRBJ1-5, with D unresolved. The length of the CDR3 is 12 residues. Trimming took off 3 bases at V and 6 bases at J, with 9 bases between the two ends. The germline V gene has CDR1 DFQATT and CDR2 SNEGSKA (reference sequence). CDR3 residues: CSASQAGQPQHF. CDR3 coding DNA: TGCAGTGCTAGTCAGGCTGGTCAGCCCCAGCATTTT.